This T cell receptor (beta chain) was found in a study of blood T cell repertoires in COVID-19. Study at large: The United States, Italy and Spain provided the acute and convalescent COVID-19 samples. PBMCs, B-cell-depleted T cells, or T cells were the source of the cDNA or gDNA that made up the material.

Authors' processing steps: Counts of nucleated cells, estimated from reference gene primer amplification, were obtained. This table comes from immunoSEQ multiplex PCR, and its TCRdb copy is limited to in-frame clones, with some not included. The V and J calls and the clone size are those of that table, but D and trimming were determined from the DNA. The sample lists fewer than 90,000 clones, about 80% seen once, with roughly 10% in the top ten. V gave up 4 bases and J gave up 7 bases, with 7 bases separating them. Germline-derived CDR1 and CDR2 are DFQATT and SNEGSKA (reference sequence). The length of the CDR3 is 10 residues.

This TCR was sampled from a man in his fifties with acute or convalescent COVID-19. Material: peripheral blood. The chain carries TRBV20-1 and TRBJ1-1; D is ambiguous. The CDR3 DNA is TGCAGTGCTACTGTCGTTGAAGCTTTCTTT. Translated, it gives CSATVVEAFF.